Shown below are 24 T cell receptor beta chains from a single sample sequenced in a study of OX40 agonist ivuxolimab in advanced cancers. Clones were sequenced by immunoSEQ multiplex PCR, and TCRdb holds only the in-frame ones, with some missing. The sample gives more than 20,000 clones, 70% to 90% of which show up once; approximately 58% is in the top ten. The sample was CD4+ or CD8+ T cells sorted from blood, taken in a trial of the OX40 agonist ivuxolimab. These receptors all stem from an adult with an advanced solid tumor such as melanoma, head and neck, liver or kidney cancer.

With regard to this clone: The sample holds other DNA sequences that translate to the same CDR3. The rearrangement joins TRBV27 to TRBJ2-7, with D possibly TRBD1 on 5 matching bases. Germline values: CDR1 MNHEY, CDR2 SMNVEV (reference sequence). Deletions cut 0 bases from V and 1 base from J, with 7 bases between. The CDR3 is 14 amino acids. The CDR3 DNA reads as TGTGCCAGCAGTTTATCTCAGGGTTCCTACGAGCAGTACTTC. Its translation: CASSLSQGSYEQYF.

The chain employs TRBV19 and TRBJ2-5, with 8 positions matching TRBD1. CDR3 size: 16 residues. Germline values: CDR1 LNHDA, CDR2 SQIVND (reference sequence). With V trimmed by 5 bases and J by 0 bases, 8 bases remained unmatched. CDR3 coding DNA: TGTGCCAGTAGTTTAGGGACAGGATTCTACCAAGAGACCCAGTACTTC. Protein: CASSLGTGFYQETQYF.

The J gene is TRBJ1-1, the V gene TRBV7-8; D is undetermined. The ends were cut back, 3 bases at V and 3 bases at J, with 8 bases in the middle. CDR3 length: 13 amino acids. Germline CDR1 and CDR2: SGHVS and FQNEAQ. The CDR3 sequence: CASSFGQDTEAFF. DNA of the CDR3: TGTGCCAGCAGCTTCGGGCAGGACACTGAAGCTTTCTTT.

The chain carries TRBV18 and TRBJ2-1; 10 nucleotides match TRBD2. V gave up 4 bases and J gave up 7 bases; unmatched junction bases: 7. The germline CDR1 and CDR2 sequences are KGHSH and LQKENI. The CDR3 covers 15 residues. CDR3 protein: CASSRSGGAGNEQFF. The CDR3 nucleotides are TGTGCCAGCTCACGGAGCGGGGGGGCCGGGAATGAGCAGTTCTTC. The entire variable domain, with the rest obtained from reference TRBV18 and TRBJ2-1, is as follows: NAGVMQNPRHLVRRRGQEARLRCSPMKGHSHVYWYRQLPEEGLKFMVYLQKENIIDESGMPKERFSAEFPKEGPSILRIQQVVRGDSAAYFCASSRSGGAGNEQFFGPGTRLTVL.

The chain carries TRBV28 and TRBJ2-7, with D possibly matching TRBD2 (6 bases). Trimming shortened V by 5 bases and J by 0 bases, and 8 bases separated the two germline ends. The CDR3 extends over 13 amino acids. CDR1 and CDR2 (germline): MDHEN, SYDVKM. This chain's CDR3 is CASSPGSSYEQYF. For the CDR3, the DNA is TGTGCCAGCAGTCCCGGGAGCTCCTACGAGCAGTACTTC.

The chain has TRBV15 and TRBJ2-4, with 9 bases identical to TRBD1. The CDR3 runs to 19 residues. With V trimmed by 5 bases and J by 0 bases, 14 bases remained unmatched. Per germline, CDR1 LNHNV and CDR2 YYDKDF (reference sequence). The DNA for the CDR3 is TGTGCCACCAGCCCAGGACAGGGGCGGAGTGTCGGAGCCAAAAACATTCAGTACTTC. Its protein is CATSPGQGRSVGAKNIQYF.

The rearrangement links TRBV30 to TRBJ2-1; D possibly corresponds to TRBD2 (7 bases). Between the trimmed V and J ends, which lost 2 bases and 4 bases, there was a span of 12 bases. CDR3 length: 14 amino acids. Germline V gives CDR1 GTSNPN, CDR2 SVGIG (reference sequence). CDR3 residues: CAWSFGGRYNEQFF. DNA of the CDR3: TGTGCCTGGAGTTTCGGGGGGCGGTACAATGAGCAGTTCTTC. Drawing the rest from reference TRBV30 and TRBJ2-1, the complete variable domain is SQTIHQWPATLVQPVGSPLSLECTVEGTSNPNLYWYRQAAGRGLQLLFYSVGIGQISSEVPQNLSASRPQDRQFILSSKKLLLSDSGFYLCAWSFGGRYNEQFFGPGTRLTVL.

The chain joins TRBV5-1 to TRBJ2-3; D assignment may be TRBD1 or TRBD2 (6 bases each). Germline V gene data show CDR1 as SGHRS and CDR2 as YFSETQ. The CDR3 is made up of 16 amino acids. The V end was cut by 2 bases, the J end by 6 bases, with 19 bases between. The CDR3 DNA sequence: TGCGCCAGCAGCTTTTCTGGAGGGGGGAATAAGGATACGCAGTATTTT. This gives the protein CASSFSGGGNKDTQYF.

This clone has a handful of counts. This sequence joins TRBV7-9 and TRBJ1-1, with D perhaps TRBD1 (6 bases). This CDR3 is built from 15 residues. V gave up 2 bases and J gave up 2 bases, with 12 bases separating them. Looked up from germline, CDR1 is SEHNR and CDR2 is FQNEAQ (reference sequence). The CDR3, as DNA: TGTGCCAGCAGCTTAATCTCGGGACAAAACACTGAAGCTTTCTTT. Its translation is CASSLISGQNTEAFF. The whole variable domain, filled in from reference TRBV7-9 and TRBJ1-1, reads DTGVSQNPRHKITKRGQNVTFRCDPISEHNRLYWYRQTLGQGPEFLTYFQNEAQLEKSRLLSDRFSAERPKGSFSTLEIQRTEQGDSAMYLCASSLISGQNTEAFFGQGTRLTVV.

The chain links TRBV4-3 to TRBJ2-5; D perhaps matches TRBD2 (5 bases). Germline CDR1 and CDR2: LGHNA and YSLEER. The ends were cut back, 1 base at V and 9 bases at J, with 12 bases in the middle. CDR3 size: 13 residues. The CDR3 reads CASSQGTGWAQYF. DNA for the CDR3: TGCGCCAGCAGCCAAGGGACTGGGTGGGCCCAGTACTTC.

V usage is TRBV4-1 and J usage is TRBJ2-1; 10 positions match TRBD2. This CDR3 spans 16 amino acids. Germline V gene sequence: CDR1 MGHRA, CDR2 YSYEKL. V lost 1 base, J lost 7 bases, and 7 bases stayed unmatched. CDR3 sequence (DNA): TGCGCCAGCAGCCAAGCGGAGCGGGGGGGCATGAATGAGCAGTTCTTC. Its protein is CASSQAERGGMNEQFF.

The chain carries TRBV7-9 and TRBJ2-3; 12 bases are shared with TRBD2. Per germline, CDR1 SEHNR and CDR2 FQNEAQ (reference sequence). V shed 5 bases, J shed 6 bases, and the junction held 6 bases outside the gene matches. CDR3 length: 15 amino acids. In nucleotides, the CDR3 is TGTGCCAGCAGCCGACTAGCGGGGGCGGGGGATACGCAGTATTTT. The encoded protein is CASSRLAGAGDTQYF.

V is TRBV5-1 and J is TRBJ2-2; 8 bases agree with TRBD2. With 4 bases clipped from V and 1 base from J, the junction kept 9 bases outside the gene matches. Looked up from germline, CDR1 is SGHRS and CDR2 is YFSETQ. This CDR3 has 17 residues. Here the CDR3 reads CASSPGGAGENTGELFF. The CDR3 bases are TGCGCCAGCAGCCCCGGGGGAGCGGGGGAGAACACCGGGGAGCTGTTTTTT.

The chain employs TRBV25-1 and TRBJ1-1; D unclear. Trimming left V 1 base short and J 3 bases short, with 6 bases between. CDR3 length equals 13 residues. Looked up from germline, CDR1 is MGHDK and CDR2 is SYGVNS. The CDR3: CASSEWEDTEAFF. CDR3 nucleotides: TGTGCCAGCAGTGAATGGGAGGACACTGAAGCTTTCTTT.

The chain links TRBV7-2 to TRBJ2-7; 8 bases are a match to TRBD2. The J segment lost 1 base and the V segment lost 4 bases, leaving 9 bases of the junction unmatched. Germline V gene data show CDR1 as SGHTA and CDR2 as FQGNSA. The CDR3 spans 16 residues. CDR3 amino acids: CASSSLSGGWSYEQYF. The CDR3 DNA sequence: TGTGCCAGCAGCTCGCTAAGCGGGGGATGGTCCTACGAGCAGTACTTC.

The chain joins TRBV5-4 to TRBJ2-7, with a weak D call TRBD2 (6 bases). CDR1 and CDR2 from the germline V gene are SGHNT and YYREEE (reference sequence). The length of the CDR3 is 14 residues. V shed 3 bases and J shed 1 base, with 11 bases lying between them. Written as DNA, the CDR3 is TGTGCCAGCAGCTCCCGGGACTTATCCTACGAGCAGTACTTC. It yields the protein CASSSRDLSYEQYF.

This clone was observed a handful of times. The chain recombines TRBV7-3 with TRBJ2-2; D remains ambiguous. Trimming removed 1 base at V and 6 bases at J, with 6 bases between. This CDR3 comprises 13 residues. Germline lookup yields CDR1 SGHTA and CDR2 FQGTGA. DNA for the CDR3: TGTGCCAGCAGCTTAATTGGTTCCGGGGAGCTGTTTTTT. It is translated as CASSLIGSGELFF.

This clone was counted a few times. The V and J genes are TRBV13 and TRBJ2-7; 7 positions match TRBD2. The CDR3 has 13 residues. Germline V gives CDR1 PRHDT, CDR2 FYEKMQ (reference sequence). V gave up 5 bases and J gave up 6 bases; unmatched junction bases: 7. CDR3 protein: CASSTSREGEQYF. CDR3 coding DNA: TGTGCCAGCAGCACAAGCAGGGAGGGCGAGCAGTACTTC.

CDR3 sequence reads: CASSLSLQGNTDTQYF. The DNA of the CDR3 is TGTGCCAGCAGTTTATCTCTTCAGGGAAACACAGATACGCAGTATTTT. V and J are TRBV28 and TRBJ2-3; tentatively, D is TRBD1 (5 bases). V was pared by 1 base and J by 2 bases, with 13 bases between. The CDR3 is 16 amino acids. Germline assignment: CDR1 MDHEN and CDR2 SYDVKM.

The rearrangement joins TRBV6-6 to TRBJ2-2, with 7 nucleotides matching TRBD2. Germline V gene data show CDR1 as MNHNY and CDR2 as SVGAGI (reference sequence). CDR3 length: 16 residues. The V gene end was trimmed by 2 bases and the J gene end by 5 bases; junction bases not matched to a gene: 8. CDR3 nucleotides: TGTGCCAGCAGTTACACGGAGCGGGGACCGACCGGGGAGCTGTTTTTT. It translates to CASSYTERGPTGELFF.

The V call is TRBV27, the J call TRBJ1-5, with D possibly being TRBD1 (5 bases). Trimming stripped 2 bases from V and 6 bases from J, with 11 bases between. CDR1 MNHEY and CDR2 SMNVEV come from the germline V gene (reference sequence). The CDR3 extends over 14 amino acids. CDR3 coding DNA: TGTGCCAGCAGTTTAGTGGGGGTCGGTCAGCCCCAGCATTTT. This translates into CASSLVGVGQPQHF.

This clone was counted a few times. The V and J genes are TRBV7-6 and TRBJ1-5; no firm D call. CDR1 is SGHVS and CDR2 is FNYEAQ in the germline V gene. CDR3 size: 15 residues. Trimming pared 1 base from V and 6 bases from J, leaving 13 bases between. The chain's CDR3 is CASSLGSRGGQPQHF. CDR3 nucleotide sequence: TGTGCCAGCAGCTTAGGGTCCCGGGGTGGTCAGCCCCAGCATTTT.

CDR3 loop: CASSSLNSGDQPQHF. The CDR3 bases are TGTGCCAGCAGTTCCCTTAACTCGGGAGATCAGCCCCAGCATTTT. The chain employs TRBV27 and TRBJ1-5, with no clear D. The CDR3 loop spans 15 amino acids. Trimming left V 4 bases short and J 5 bases short, with 15 bases between. Germline CDR1 MNHEY, CDR2 SMNVEV (reference sequence).

Concerning this clone: This sample also contains other DNA sequences that code for the same CDR3. This chain connects TRBV6-5 to TRBJ1-1, with D hard to call. Trimming removed 4 bases from V and 5 bases from J, with 14 bases in between. Germline V gene lookup returns CDR1 MNHEY and CDR2 SVGAGI. The CDR3 totals 14 residues. The CDR3: CASSFGSGGTEAFF. CDR3 in DNA: TGTGCCAGCAGTTTCGGGAGCGGCGGAACTGAAGCTTTCTTT.